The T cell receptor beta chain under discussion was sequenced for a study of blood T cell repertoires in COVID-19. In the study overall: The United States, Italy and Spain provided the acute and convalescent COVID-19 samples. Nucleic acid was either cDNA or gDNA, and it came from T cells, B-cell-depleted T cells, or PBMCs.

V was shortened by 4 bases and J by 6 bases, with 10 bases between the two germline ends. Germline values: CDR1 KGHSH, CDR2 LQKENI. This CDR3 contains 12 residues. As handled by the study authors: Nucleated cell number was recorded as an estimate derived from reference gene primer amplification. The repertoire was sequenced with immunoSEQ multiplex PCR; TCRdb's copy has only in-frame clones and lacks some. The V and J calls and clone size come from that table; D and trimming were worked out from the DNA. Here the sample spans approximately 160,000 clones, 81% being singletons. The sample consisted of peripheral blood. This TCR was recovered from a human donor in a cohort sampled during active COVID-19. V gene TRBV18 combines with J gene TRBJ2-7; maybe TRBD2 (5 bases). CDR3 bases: TGTGCCAGCTCACTTGAGGCGGGCGAGCAGTACTTC. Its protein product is CASSLEAGEQYF. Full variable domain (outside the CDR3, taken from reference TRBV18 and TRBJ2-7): NAGVMQNPRHLVRRRGQEARLRCSPMKGHSHVYWYRQLPEEGLKFMVYLQKENIIDESGMPKERFSAEFPKEGPSILRIQQVVRGDSAAYFCASSLEAGEQYFGPGTRLTVT.